This T cell receptor (beta chain) was recovered during a study of CD8 T cells in ankylosing spondylitis. This clonotype was observed many times. What it binds is not known. Study conclusions and caveats: Disease-linked clones reportedly concentrated significantly in matched ankylosing spondylitis synovial fluid. A TCR beta motif of 7 or 8 highly homologous variants appeared characteristic of ankylosing spondylitis blood. Earlier authors reported some of these motif variants in reactive arthritis synovial fluid and blood.

Scientists made TCR beta libraries using quantitative 5'-RACE with molecular barcodes. In TCRdb, the 5' RACE reads were re-called with MiXCR into one record per CDR3 protein. The table records 220,000 or so distinct CDR3 sequences, under 12% of them present only once. Trimming removed 8 bases from V and 4 bases from J; junction bases left unmatched: 12. CDR1 and CDR2 from the germline V gene are SGDLS and YYNGEE. The CDR3 contains 15 residues. The chain recombines TRBV9 with TRBJ2-3; TRBD2 matches at 8 bases. Specimen: blood, either unsorted or a sorted T cell fraction (not recorded which). The receptor was isolated from a male donor with ankylosing spondylitis or in good health (not recorded which). The CDR3 bases are TGTGCCAGTACTCTCTACGGGGGGGCCGCAGATACGCAGTATTTT. It specifies CASTLYGGAADTQYF.